This TCR beta chain originates from a study of blood T cells in healthy people across ages. A second 7 to 11 cycle PCR used barcoded and J-beta primers. One entry per CDR3 protein, called by TCRdb with MiXCR from the 5' RACE reads. The repertoire has about 670,000 distinct CDR3 sequences, over 40% of them found once; the top ten carry about 13%. The study's findings and limits: Per million T cells, the diversity of TCR beta decreased roughly linearly as age advanced. For the donors, CMV status was unknown and possibly confounded expanded clonotype changes.

This clonotype was seen ten or more times. The antigen remains undetermined. Sequencing was performed on blood. The TCR was taken from a woman older than 75 in good health.

CDR3 coding DNA: TGCAGCGTTGAAGATGGCGGGACAGATACGCAGTATTTT. Its protein product is CSVEDGGTDTQYF. The chain has TRBV29-1 and TRBJ2-3, with TRBD2 as a possible D gene (5 bases). Germline V lookup: CDR1 SQVTM, CDR2 ANQGSEA. V was cut by 0 bases and J by 3 bases, with 7 bases left in between. The CDR3 length is 13 residues.